Listed below are T cell receptor beta chains from one sample, sequenced in a study of shared T cell receptors in the human thymus. TCRdb's table, derived via immunoSEQ multiplex PCR, lists solely in-frame clones and lacks some. The sample holds roughly 700,000 clones, over 75% seen once. These same records also appear under a second study, on human thymus T cells.

Sample: thymocytes. The receptors originated from a boy under three years old with a congenital heart defect. Each CDR3 is given with its conserved first and last residue.

V gene	CDR3 protein
TRBV4-3	CASSPGFGGLTGELFF
TRBV4-3	CASSQGGAGVIAGISYNEQFF
TRBV18	CASSPGGPVSYEQYF
TRBV28	CASSFPTGDSNQPQHF
TRBV6-1	CASSEPGDGNTIYF
TRBV5-6	CASSPQRESYEQYF
TRBV19	CASRRDSGPNQYEQYF
TRBV9	CASSAPGLAGVIEQFF
TRBV21-1	CASSKEGARDIQYF
TRBV7-9	CASSLDGTGDGETQYF
TRBV21-1	CASVQGGRPHEQYF
TRBV5-4	CASSNGQAPQYF
TRBV5-1	CASSWNGTSGTYEQYF
TRBV7-9	CASSLGTSSYNEQFF
TRBV6-1	CASSGASGALGTEAFF
TRBV5-4	CASSLGLGQGVGDTEAFF
TRBV28	CASSLGVETQYF
TRBV19	CASSLQGPLSTDTQYF
TRBV4-2	CASSLDGSADYEQYF
TRBV18	CASSPPYGDNQPQHF
TRBV12-5	CASGPKIGGIPFF
TRBV7-9	CASREDKGYTF
TRBV4-1	CASSHGFLSGFYNEQFF
TRBV15	CATSFRTGAPYGYTF
TRBV2	CASTGGPGTGNEQFF
TRBV9	CASSVGAQNTSYEQYF
TRBV5-5	CASMGQGPYEQYF
TRBV27	CASSLARQGADRSTDTQYF
TRBV5-6	CASSLFRGPGTDTQYF
TRBV18	CASSPIELYTQYF
TRBV5-4	CASSFFSGRARDTQYF
TRBV4-2	CASSQVFGGFNTDTQYF
TRBV11-2	CASSPQGDRGWNTEAFF
TRBV2	CASSGYGGGPFYNEQFF
TRBV7-9	CASSLTAGLAGAYEQYF
TRBV27	CASSLNPGAPRMTGQIYEQYF
TRBV27	CASSLGADNQETQYF
TRBV7-9	CASSSRQSNEQFF
TRBV5-4	CASSSLDRGRQDTQYF
TRBV15	CATSTIRGPNYGYTF
TRBV6-1	CASSEVRAGTGNTIYF
TRBV11-3	CASTYSGDNNEQFF
TRBV7-9	CASRGGGETYEQYF
TRBV9	CASSVFSQYF
TRBV2	CASIDSGRNTGELFF
TRBV10-3	CAISESSGGTETQYF
TRBV12-5	CASGLVLGTSAYNEQFF
TRBV28	CASSLCPSGHNEQFF
TRBV29-1	CSVLDRAIPYPLNEQFF
TRBV7-2	CASSLGLAGAHEQFF
TRBV4-2	CASSQDGGSTRELFF
TRBV5-6	CASSLLQGAQEQYF
TRBV28	CASSLGGGGQETQYF
TRBV23-1	CASSRDRASYEQYF
TRBV5-8	CASSPWAGGDHEQYF
TRBV13	CASSLTLAAYEQYF
TRBV5-1	CASSLRGPYEQYF